The 23 T cell receptor beta chains given below trace back to one sample, sequenced in a study of blood T cell repertoires in COVID-19. Profiling relied on immunoSEQ multiplex PCR, and the TCRdb table lists in-frame clones only, not all of them. The table records fewer than 500,000 clones, around 90% of them present only once. The sample was PBMCs or T cells enriched from blood (not recorded which). These receptors originate from a woman under 30 who had recovered from COVID-19.

The chain recombines TRBV24-1 with TRBJ2-3; D perhaps matches TRBD2 (6 bases). Trimming cost V 3 bases and J 4 bases, with 22 bases left between them. The CDR3 has 18 amino acids. In germline, CDR1 is KGHDR, CDR2 SFDVKD. CDR3 nucleotide sequence: TGTGCCACCAGTGATCCTTCCAATCGGGCAGCGGGTTCAGATACGCAGTATTTT. Translating gives CATSDPSNRAAGSDTQYF.

J is TRBJ1-1 and V is TRBV7-9; 7 bases match TRBD1. Trimming took 5 bases from V and 5 from J; bases not matched to a gene: 8. Per the germline V gene, CDR1 is SEHNR and CDR2 is FQNEAQ (reference sequence). The CDR3 extends over 14 amino acids. CDR3 sequence reads: CASSTDRLQTEAFF. CDR3 in DNA: TGTGCCAGCAGCACGGACAGGCTTCAGACTGAAGCTTTCTTT.

This clone was counted once. The V gene is TRBV19, the J gene TRBJ1-6; unclear D gene. V lost 3 bases, J lost 0 bases, and 9 bases lay in between. This CDR3 spans 16 amino acids. From germline, CDR1 is LNHDA and CDR2 SQIVND (reference sequence). CDR3 region: CASSIGGSSYNSPLHF. CDR3 DNA sequence: TGTGCCAGTAGTATCGGCGGAAGCTCCTATAATTCACCCCTCCACTTT.

This clone is a singleton in its sample. The V and J genes are TRBV19 and TRBJ2-5; TRBD1 is a possible D gene (6 bases). Germline V gene data show CDR1 as LNHDA and CDR2 as SQIVND (reference sequence). The CDR3 consists of 13 residues. Trimming took 1 base from V and 3 from J, leaving 6 bases between them. CDR3 in amino acids: CASSIGTEETQYF. CDR3 coding DNA: TGTGCCAGTAGTATAGGGACAGAAGAGACCCAGTACTTC.

This clone was detected only a few times. This rearrangement joins TRBV7-2 to TRBJ2-7; 7 bases map to TRBD1. V lost 1 base and J lost 2; bases outside the gene matches: 14. Germline V gives CDR1 SGHTA, CDR2 FQGNSA. CDR3 size: 18 residues. CDR3 nucleotides: TGTGCCAGCAGCTTAGGATCCGTAAGGGACAGTTTACCCTACGAGCAGTACTTC. It encodes CASSLGSVRDSLPYEQYF.

The chain joins TRBV2 to TRBJ1-5, with D tentatively TRBD1 (5 bases). This CDR3 spans 13 amino acids. The V and J ends lost 4 bases and 4 bases respectively, with 8 bases between them. Germline V gives CDR1 SNHLY, CDR2 FYNNEI. This chain's CDR3 is CASSVTGNQPQHF. In nucleotides, the CDR3 is TGTGCCAGCAGTGTCACAGGTAATCAGCCCCAGCATTTT.

The chain employs TRBV7-3 and TRBJ2-2, with 9 nucleotides matching TRBD2. With 5 bases clipped from V and 3 bases from J, the junction kept 4 bases outside the gene matches. This CDR3 is built from 15 residues. Germline CDR1 is SGHTA and CDR2 is FQGTGA. The CDR3 nucleotides read TGTGCCAGCAGCCCCCAGCGGGGGGACACCGGGGAGCTGTTTTTT. This sequence encodes CASSPQRGDTGELFF.

This clone was seen a single time. The V and J genes are TRBV5-1 and TRBJ2-7; D unresolved. This CDR3 has 14 residues. The germline V and J ends were trimmed by 4 bases and 6 bases, with 17 bases remaining between them. CDR1 is SGHRS and CDR2 is YFSETQ in the germline V gene. DNA of the CDR3: TGCGCCAGCAGCCCCCGGGTCTCCGAATTCGAGCAGTACTTC. Translating it yields CASSPRVSEFEQYF.

The J gene is TRBJ1-2, the V gene TRBV12-5, with D unresolved. CDR1 is LGHNT and CDR2 is FRNRAP in the germline V gene. The V gene lost 6 bases and the J gene lost 6 bases, with 14 bases spanning the gap. This CDR3 is 13 amino acids long. The CDR3 here is CASGLAVKDGYTF. The CDR3 DNA is TGTGCTAGTGGGCTCGCGGTGAAGGATGGCTACACCTTC. Together with reference TRBV12-5 and TRBJ1-2, the CDR3 gives the full variable domain: DARVTQTPRHKVTEMGQEVTMRCQPILGHNTVFWYRQTMMQGLELLAYFRNRAPLDDSGMPKDRFSAEMPDATLATLKIQPSEPRDSAVYFCASGLAVKDGYTFGSGTRLTVV.

The chain links TRBV7-2 to TRBJ2-7, with 10 bases identical to TRBD2. CDR1 SGHTA and CDR2 FQGNSA come from the germline V gene. The CDR3 runs to 15 residues. With V trimmed by 1 base and J by 7 bases, 7 bases remained unmatched. DNA of the CDR3: TGTGCCAGCAGCTTAGGACCAGCGGGGGGGAAAGAGCAGTACTTC. Translated, it gives CASSLGPAGGKEQYF.

The chain is built from TRBV29-1 and TRBJ2-7; the match to TRBD2 covers 8 bases. Germline V CDR1 and CDR2: SQVTM, ANQGSEA. This CDR3 contains 15 residues. Trimming at V came to 6 bases and at J to 2 bases, leaving 12 bases not matched to a gene. The CDR3 region has the DNA TGCAGCGTCGCCAAGATACTAGCGGAACCCTACGAGCAGTACTTC. Its translation is CSVAKILAEPYEQYF.

This clone was seen once. V gene TRBV19 combines with J gene TRBJ1-4, with D possibly matching TRBD1 (6 bases). CDR3 size: 13 residues. CDR1 and CDR2 from the germline V gene are LNHDA and SQIVND (reference sequence). Trimming took 6 bases from V and 4 from J, leaving 9 bases between them. CDR3 in amino acids: CASRTGFNEKLFF. CDR3 in DNA: TGTGCCAGTAGGACAGGATTTAATGAAAAACTGTTTTTT.

V usage is TRBV19 and J usage is TRBJ1-6, with D perhaps TRBD1 (5 bases). Trimming removed 3 bases at V and 8 bases at J, with 14 bases between. CDR3 length: 15 amino acids. The germline V gene encodes CDR1 LNHDA and CDR2 SQIVND (reference sequence). The chain's CDR3 is CASSIRDGRDSPLHF. In nucleotides, the CDR3 is TGTGCCAGTAGTATTAGGGACGGGAGGGATTCACCCCTCCACTTT.

The chain recombines TRBV10-3 with TRBJ2-1; D may be TRBD2 (6 bases). V shed 7 bases and J shed 4 bases, with 14 bases lying between them. The germline V gene encodes CDR1 ENHRY and CDR2 SYGVKD. This CDR3 spans 14 amino acids. In nucleotides, the CDR3 is TGTGCCATCAATCCGGGACTGAATTACAATGAGCAGTTCTTC. Encoded protein: CAINPGLNYNEQFF.

The V and J genes are TRBV10-3 and TRBJ1-3, with D perhaps matching TRBD1 (6 bases). CDR3 size: 15 residues. The V end was cut by 5 bases, the J end by 1 base, with 12 bases between. Germline values: CDR1 ENHRY, CDR2 SYGVKD. The CDR3 DNA reads as TGTGCCATCAGTTGGACAGCCGGGTCTGGAAACACCATATATTTT. Residues: CAISWTAGSGNTIYF.

The CDR3 here is CASSSRGSHGYTF. CDR3 coding DNA: TGTGCCAGCAGTTCCAGGGGTAGCCATGGCTACACCTTC. The rearrangement uses TRBV12-3 or TRBV12-4 and TRBJ1-2, with D maybe TRBD1 (6 bases). Trimming removed 4 bases at V and 6 bases at J, with 12 bases between. CDR3 length: 13 amino acids.

The J gene is TRBJ1-4, the V gene TRBV30; D might be TRBD1 (5 bases). Germline CDR1 GTSNPN, CDR2 SVGIG (reference sequence). This CDR3 has 17 amino acids. Trimming cost V 2 bases and J 3 bases, with 19 bases left between them. The CDR3 spells CAWSPPTPGGANEKLFF. The CDR3 DNA follows: TGTGCCTGGAGTCCACCTACCCCCGGAGGGGCTAATGAAAAACTGTTTTTT.

The CDR3 loop is CASKGASNSPLHF. The CDR3 nucleotides read TGCGCCAGCAAGGGGGCTTCGAATTCACCCCTCCACTTT. This rearrangement joins TRBV10-2 to TRBJ1-6; 7 bases line up with TRBD1. The V gene's germline CDR1 is WSHSY and CDR2 SAAADI. The ends lost 7 bases at V and 7 bases at J; junction bases unmatched: 4. The CDR3 loop spans 13 amino acids.

The J gene is TRBJ2-7, the V gene TRBV5-4, with 8 positions matching TRBD2. Germline assignment: CDR1 SGHNT and CDR2 YYREEE (reference sequence). V gave up 4 bases and J gave up 2 bases; unmatched junction bases: 5. The CDR3 runs 14 residues. CDR3 loop: CASSPGTSPYEQYF. DNA of the CDR3: TGTGCCAGCAGCCCTGGGACTAGTCCCTACGAGCAGTACTTC. The whole variable domain, filled in from reference TRBV5-4 and TRBJ2-7, reads ETGVTQSPTHLIKTRGQQVTLRCSSQSGHNTVSWYQQALGQGPQFIFQYYREEENGRGNFPPRFSGLQFPNYSSELNVNALELDDSALYLCASSPGTSPYEQYFGPGTRLTVT.

The V and J genes are TRBV19 and TRBJ1-5; 8 bases match TRBD1. The CDR3 sequence is 15 residues long. Germline CDR1 LNHDA, CDR2 SQIVND (reference sequence). Losses at the gene ends were 5 bases for V and 4 bases for J; bases not matched to a gene: 7. CDR3 in DNA: TGTGCCAGTAGTGAGGACAGGGACCTAAATCAGCCCCAGCATTTT. It encodes CASSEDRDLNQPQHF.

This chain connects TRBV5-1 to TRBJ1-1; D call uncertain. Germline V gene sequence: CDR1 SGHRS, CDR2 YFSETQ. V gave up 0 bases and J gave up 3 bases, with 9 bases separating them. The CDR3 sequence is 14 residues long. CDR3 coding DNA: TGCGCCAGCAGCTTGGGCCCGGAGGACACTGAAGCTTTCTTT. This gives the protein CASSLGPEDTEAFF. The full variable domain, rest sourced from reference TRBV5-1 and TRBJ1-1, is KAGVTQTPRYLIKTRGQQVTLSCSPISGHRSVSWYQQTPGQGLQFLFEYFSETQRNKGNFPGRFSGRQFSNSRSEMNVSTLELGDSALYLCASSLGPEDTEAFFGQGTRLTVV.

The rearrangement uses TRBV12-3 or TRBV12-4 and TRBJ1-2; D perhaps matches TRBD1 (5 bases). The CDR3 runs 12 residues. Trimming took off 3 bases at V and 6 bases at J, with 8 bases between the two ends. The CDR3 sequence is CASSLGPNGYTF. For the CDR3, the DNA is TGTGCCAGCAGTTTGGGGCCGAATGGCTACACCTTC.

V and J are TRBV24-1 and TRBJ2-5; TRBD1 is a possible D gene (6 bases). The CDR3 covers 16 residues. CDR1 and CDR2 from the germline V gene are KGHDR and SFDVKD. Trimming stripped 2 bases from V and 4 bases from J, with 16 bases between. CDR3 coding DNA: TGTGCCACCAGTGATTCCGGCCGTACAGGGAGAGAGACCCAGTACTTC. The encoded protein is CATSDSGRTGRETQYF.